The 30 T cell receptor beta chains in this list originate from one sample, sequenced in a study of regulatory T cells in long-lasting Graves disease. iRepertoire HTBI primers and Arm-PCR of CDR3 regions built TCR beta libraries. One entry per CDR3 protein results from TCRdb running MiXCR on the multiplex PCR reads. The table has around 480,000 distinct CDR3 sequences, around 15% seen once. Stated time point: newly diagnosed GD, antithyroid drugs for less than 3 months. RNA isolated from PBMCs was used to make the TCR library. This same sample was also part of a study on T cells in Graves' hyperthyroidism and ophthalmopathy.

The sequenced sample was peripheral blood mononuclear cells (PBMCs), obtained at new diagnosis, from a patient treated with antithyroid drugs. The source of these receptors is a woman aged 35 to 60 with Graves disease.

This clonotype was counted ten times or more. The CDR3 DNA follows: TGTGCCAGCAGCTTATCGGTGGACGGCTCCTACAATGAGCAGTTCTTC. Translated: CASSLSVDGSYNEQFF. This chain connects TRBV7-6 to TRBJ2-1; D gene unclear. Per germline, CDR1 SGHVS and CDR2 FNYEAQ. Trimming removed 2 bases at V and 0 bases at J, with 11 bases between. This CDR3 region has 16 residues.

This clonotype was counted a few times. The rearrangement links TRBV13 to TRBJ1-4; TRBD1 matches 7 bases. The CDR3 contains 14 residues. CDR1 is PRHDT, CDR2 FYEKMQ, per germline (reference sequence). The V and J ends lost 4 bases and 5 bases, in that order; junction bases with no gene match: 4. The CDR3 sequence: CASSSGQLNEKLFF. For the CDR3, the DNA is TGTGCCAGCAGCTCGGGACAGCTGAATGAAAAACTGTTTTTT.

Ten or more counts support this clonotype. V is TRBV6-5 and J is TRBJ1-1; D remains ambiguous. CDR3 length: 15 residues. V was shortened by 4 bases and J by 0 bases, with 12 bases between the two germline ends. Germline V gene sequence: CDR1 MNHEY, CDR2 SVGAGI. This CDR3 reads CASSSVSSLNTEAFF. In DNA form, the CDR3 reads TGTGCCAGCAGTTCAGTAAGCTCATTGAACACTGAAGCTTTCTTT.

This clonotype showed up many times. The chain employs TRBV10-1 and TRBJ1-2; 8 bases map to TRBD1. Germline V lookup: CDR1 WNHNN, CDR2 SYGVQD (reference sequence). This CDR3 spans 18 amino acids. V trimming: 3 bases; J trimming: 7 bases; junction bases outside the gene matches: 19. In nucleotides, the CDR3 is TGCGCCAGCAGTGAACGGTTGATTGGGACAGGAGGGGAGGCTGGCTACACCTTC. Amino acid sequence: CASSERLIGTGGEAGYTF.

The V and J genes are TRBV6-1 and TRBJ2-7; 8 bases fit TRBD1. The J segment lost 2 bases and the V segment lost 4 bases, leaving 16 bases of the junction unmatched. The CDR3 covers 18 residues. Germline V gene lookup returns CDR1 MNHNS and CDR2 SASEGT. The CDR3 loop reads CASSGRDRSSYLAYEQYF. As DNA, the CDR3 is TGTGCCAGCAGTGGCCGGGACAGGTCAAGCTACTTGGCCTACGAGCAGTACTTC.

The chain employs TRBV28 and TRBJ1-4; 7 nucleotides line up with TRBD1. From germline, CDR1 is MDHEN and CDR2 SYDVKM. V shed 8 bases and J 6 bases; nucleotides not matched to a gene: 9. The CDR3 is 14 amino acids. Written as DNA, the CDR3 is TGTGCCAGCCACAGCCCAGGGGGTGATGAAAAACTGTTTTTT. As protein: CASHSPGGDEKLFF.

This clonotype has just one count. A read error may be the cause here, since a much bigger clone is one base away. The CDR3 carries no conserved terminal phenylalanine or tryptophan, so it likely arises from a read error. The V gene is TRBV12-3 or TRBV12-4, the J gene TRBJ1-1; possible D gene TRBD1, 5 bases. V lost 5 bases, J lost 5 bases, and 15 bases lay in between. The CDR3 consists of 14 residues. The CDR3 spells CASSRRGAGTEAFL. In DNA, the CDR3 is TGTGCCAGCAGTCGGAGGGGTGCGGGGACTGAAGCTTTCCTT.

This clonotype was counted many times. V usage is TRBV2 and J usage is TRBJ1-5, with a possible D match to TRBD1 (6 bases). The CDR3 contains 14 residues. From germline, CDR1 is SNHLY and CDR2 FYNNEI. The ends were cut back, 6 bases at V and 4 bases at J, with 13 bases in the middle. The CDR3 nucleotides are TGTGCCAGCAGATCCGGGACACCGAATCAGCCCCAGCATTTT. This translates into CASRSGTPNQPQHF.

This clonotype showed up just a few times. CDR3 protein: CASSRGDRTGELFF. CDR3 in DNA: TGTGCCAGCTCCCGGGGGGACAGAACCGGGGAGCTGTTTTTT. This chain links TRBV14 with TRBJ2-2; D may match TRBD1 or TRBD2 (7 bases each). The CDR3 is 14 amino acids. The germline V and J ends were trimmed by 8 bases and 5 bases, with 15 bases remaining between them. Germline lookup yields CDR1 SGHDN and CDR2 FVKESK.

As for this clonotype: The CDR3 does not close with the conserved phenylalanine or tryptophan, likely indicating a read error. The chain links TRBV12-3 or TRBV12-4 to TRBJ1-6; D gene unclear. The CDR3 is 15 residues long. The ends were cut back, 6 bases at V and 1 base at J, with 10 bases in the middle. The CDR3 DNA sequence: TGTGCCAGCAGCATCGGACGGTCCTATAATTCACCCCTCCACTCT. This codes for CASSIGRSYNSPLHS.

This clonotype was seen many times. The chain employs TRBV20-1 and TRBJ2-2, with 12 bases that match TRBD1. J was trimmed by 7 bases and V by 6 bases; bases with no gene match: 9. From germline, CDR1 is DFQATT and CDR2 SNEGSKA (reference sequence). There are 15 residues in the CDR3. The DNA of the CDR3 is TGCAGTGCCCTATTGGGACAGGGGGCGAGCGGGGAGCTGTTTTTT. It translates to CSALLGQGASGELFF.

This clonotype has at least ten counts. The J gene is TRBJ2-2, the V gene TRBV2; D gene unclear. This CDR3 is 15 amino acids long. V was cut by 3 bases and J by 4 bases, with 12 bases left in between. Germline V gene data show CDR1 as SNHLY and CDR2 as FYNNEI. In DNA form, the CDR3 reads TGTGCCAGCAGTGATTATTACAAGGCCACCGGGGAGCTGTTTTTT. Translated: CASSDYYKATGELFF.

This chain links TRBV5-8 with TRBJ1-6; 7 bases line up with TRBD1. Germline CDR1 SGHTS, CDR2 YDEGEE. This CDR3 is 17 amino acids long. With V trimmed by 4 bases and J by 9 bases, 16 bases remained unmatched. In DNA form, the CDR3 reads TGTGCCAGCAGCCAAGCGATGGGACAGACTACGGCTTCACCCCTCCACTTT. Protein: CASSQAMGQTTASPLHF.

This clonotype has a count of ten or more. The chain employs TRBV11-3 and TRBJ2-1, with 8 bases lining up with TRBD2. CDR1 is SGHNT, CDR2 YENEEA, per germline. This CDR3 region has 16 residues. The junction had 6 bases not matched to a gene; V was cut back by 5 bases and J by 0 bases. The CDR3 sequence is CASSAGTRVSYNEQFF. The DNA of the CDR3 is TGTGCCAGCAGCGCGGGGACTAGGGTCTCCTACAATGAGCAGTTCTTC.

Only one count was recorded for this clonotype. Given a much more abundant clone one base away, this may be a read error. V and J are TRBV20-1 and TRBJ2-5, with D hard to call. V was trimmed by 0 bases and J by 11 bases, leaving 31 bases between them. The germline V gene encodes CDR1 DFQATT and CDR2 SNEGSKA (reference sequence). The CDR3 is made up of 18 amino acids. CDR3 sequence (DNA): TGCAGTGCTAGAGATTACGGTTTTGACTCCGGTTGGGTCAATGAGCAGTACTTC. Protein product: CSARDYGFDSGWVNEQYF.

The rearrangement uses TRBV19 and TRBJ1-3; D is perhaps TRBD1 (5 bases). This CDR3 spans 14 amino acids. Between the trimmed V and J ends, which lost 5 bases and 2 bases, there was a span of 10 bases. CDR1 LNHDA and CDR2 SQIVND come from the germline V gene (reference sequence). CDR3 region: CASSRPGPGNTIYF. The CDR3 DNA is TGTGCCAGTAGTCGACCAGGGCCTGGAAACACCATATATTTT.

This clonotype has a count of ten or more. This rearrangement joins TRBV2 to TRBJ2-1; weak D call: TRBD1 (5 bases). This CDR3 has 13 residues. V lost 8 bases to trimming and J lost 7 bases, with 15 bases between them. Germline lookup yields CDR1 SNHLY and CDR2 FYNNEI. CDR3 nucleotide sequence: TGTGCCAGCTTCAGGGTGGGTGGAAATGAGCAGTTCTTC. Its protein is CASFRVGGNEQFF.

This clonotype was seen a handful of times. This chain links TRBV12-3 or TRBV12-4 with TRBJ2-2; possible D gene TRBD2, 5 bases. This CDR3 has 12 amino acids. Trimming removed 7 bases from V and 6 bases from J, with 9 bases in between. The CDR3 region has the DNA TGTGCCAGCAACGGGGTGGCCGGGGAGCTGTTTTTT. Protein sequence: CASNGVAGELFF.

This clonotype was seen many times. This rearrangement joins TRBV5-1 to TRBJ1-2, with D perhaps TRBD1 (6 bases). Germline CDR1 and CDR2: SGHRS and YFSETQ. V lost 4 bases and J 6 bases, leaving 16 bases between the germline ends. The length of the CDR3 is 14 residues. The CDR3 region is CASSKLTGIDGYTF. The CDR3 bases are TGCGCCAGCAGCAAACTAACAGGGATCGATGGCTACACCTTC.

The chain combines TRBV29-1 with TRBJ1-2; possibly TRBD1 for D (5 bases). CDR1 and CDR2 (germline): SQVTM, ANQGSEA. The CDR3 sequence is 13 residues long. V was cut by 4 bases and J by 4 bases, with 13 bases left in between. CDR3 sequence (DNA): TGCAGCGTTGCGGGGGGGACCTCCTATGGCTACACCTTC. Amino acids: CSVAGGTSYGYTF.

For the CDR3, the DNA is TGTGTCAGTTCTAATACAGGCGTTTATAATTCACCCCTCCACTTT. It specifies CVSSNTGVYNSPLHF. The chain uses TRBV6-1 and TRBJ1-1; D is perhaps TRBD1 (5 bases). With the DNA end fitting TRBJ1-6 better, the J assignment may be wrong. The CDR3 is 15 residues long. Germline V gene lookup returns CDR1 MNHNS and CDR2 SASEGT.

This clonotype showed up many times. The chain joins TRBV6-1 to TRBJ1-1; a possible D gene is TRBD1 (5 bases). The germline V gene encodes CDR1 MNHNS and CDR2 SASEGT. The CDR3 extends over 14 amino acids. V gave up 6 bases and J gave up 11 bases, with 22 bases separating them. In DNA, the CDR3 is TGTGCCAGCAGCTCCGGGGGGGGAGCCATGTGGGCTTTCTTT. Protein product: CASSSGGGAMWAFF.

This clonotype showed up many times. The chain uses TRBV3-1 and TRBJ1-1, with a weak D call TRBD1 (5 bases). Germline V gives CDR1 LGHDT, CDR2 YNNKEL (reference sequence). The CDR3 consists of 13 residues. Between the trimmed V and J ends, which lost 1 base and 11 bases, there was a span of 14 bases. CDR3: CASSQAEGRGAFF. In DNA, the CDR3 is TGTGCCAGCAGCCAAGCTGAGGGGCGCGGGGCTTTCTTT.

This clonotype came up many times. The rearrangement uses TRBV5-1 and TRBJ2-1, with TRBD2 matching 14 bases. V shed 6 bases and J 9 bases; nucleotides not matched to a gene: 8. The germline V gene has CDR1 SGHRS and CDR2 YFSETQ. This CDR3 region has 15 residues. CDR3 protein: CASTPGTSGGSEQFF. The CDR3 DNA reads TGCGCCAGCACCCCCGGGACTAGCGGGGGTAGTGAGCAGTTCTTC.

This clonotype was seen more than once but under ten times. This chain connects TRBV5-4 to TRBJ2-3; maybe TRBD1 (5 bases). The length of the CDR3 is 14 residues. Looked up from germline, CDR1 is SGHNT and CDR2 is YYREEE (reference sequence). Trimming left V 3 bases short and J 4 bases short, with 12 bases between. The CDR3 DNA sequence: TGTGCCAGCAGCTGGGGCCACTCCGCAGATACGCAGTATTTT. Protein sequence: CASSWGHSADTQYF.

Ten or more counts support this clonotype. J is TRBJ2-4 and V is TRBV11-2; the D gene could be TRBD1 or TRBD2 (5 bases each). The V and J ends lost 0 bases and 0 bases respectively, with 15 bases between them. CDR1 and CDR2 from the germline V gene are SGHAT and FQNNGV. CDR3 size: 18 residues. The CDR3 DNA reads as TGTGCCAGCAGCTTAGATCTGAAGAGGGGACGAGCCAAAAACATTCAGTACTTC. Its translation is CASSLDLKRGRAKNIQYF.

V usage is TRBV6-5 and J usage is TRBJ1-5; D gene unclear. Per germline, CDR1 MNHEY and CDR2 SVGAGI. The length of the CDR3 is 17 residues. Trimming left V 0 bases short and J 3 bases short, with 15 bases between. The CDR3 coding sequence is TGTGCCAGCAGTTACTCGACCAGAATGGGGTACAATCAGCCCCAGCATTTT. This codes for CASSYSTRMGYNQPQHF.

The gene calls are TRBV6-1 and TRBJ2-7; D is unclear. Trimming left V 0 bases short and J 3 bases short, with 3 bases between. The germline CDR1 and CDR2 sequences are MNHNS and SASEGT. This CDR3 is built from 12 residues. CDR3 region: CASSEAIYEQYF. The CDR3 bases are TGTGCCAGCAGTGAAGCTATCTACGAGCAGTACTTC.

This clonotype was counted at least ten times. The V and J genes are TRBV29-1 and TRBJ2-7; the D gene is possibly TRBD2 (5 bases). Germline V gene lookup returns CDR1 SQVTM and CDR2 ANQGSEA. This CDR3 comprises 13 residues. Trimming took 2 bases from V and 2 from J, leaving 10 bases between them. The CDR3 DNA is TGCAGCGTTGAACCCCCGGGGACCTACGAGCAGTACTTC. It specifies CSVEPPGTYEQYF.

This clonotype has a count of ten or more. This sequence joins TRBV2 and TRBJ2-5; the match to TRBD2 covers 8 bases. V gave up 6 bases and J gave up 5 bases; unmatched junction bases: 8. The CDR3 spans 14 residues. Germline V gene sequence: CDR1 SNHLY, CDR2 FYNNEI. The CDR3 reads CASRASGPRETQYF. The CDR3 DNA is TGTGCCAGCAGGGCTAGCGGGCCTCGGGAGACCCAGTACTTC.